This TCR beta chain was retrieved from a study of T cells after yellow fever vaccination (dated by TCRdb to the late 2010s). Describing the broader study: The SMART-Seq v4 Ultra Low Input RNA kit was used to prepare libraries from fractions with low cell numbers. Blood was collected at multiple timepoints before and after primary and secondary immunization, and bulk PBMC replicates and cell subsets were isolated. Bulk TCR alpha and beta repertoires were sequenced longitudinally to track T-cell clones before and after primary and booster YFV17D yellow fever vaccination. Two healthy male donors made up the cohort, one aged 18 to 29 years and the other aged 30 to 40 years.

Results the study describes overall, beyond this receptor: Computational filtering was needed because FACS-sorted repertoires could contain abundant contaminating clonotypes from the bulk population. A small fraction of clonotypes appeared in both the CD4 and CD8 compartments, likely as a result of convergent recombination. Because the study included only two donors, the extent to which the findings can be generalized is limited. Compared with the primary T-cell response, the secondary T-cell response was faster but weaker, reaching its peak on day 5 rather than on day 15. After the booster, most of the clones that had expanded following primary vaccination were detected again (96% of CD4 and roughly 90% of CD8), which suggests that memory was broadly maintained.

In the case of this clonotype: The clone's antigen remains unknown. No base quality values were provided; no much bigger clone lies one nucleotide off.

TCR cDNA was made using 5'RACE template switching, a step that added a universal primer site and unique molecular identifiers. Priming of cDNA synthesis was performed from both the TCR alpha and TCR beta constant segments. Libraries were amplified in two PCR steps, with sample barcodes and sequencing adapters added in the second step. Sequencing of libraries was performed on Illumina HiSeq 2500 (2x100 bp) or NovaSeq (2x150 bp). Under the source paper's analysis protocol: MIGEC was used to demultiplex reads and collapse the reads into UMI consensus sequences, and MiXCR was used for V(D)J alignment. Vaccine-responding clonotypes were identified with edgeR using replicate PBMC samples, with FDR below 0.01 and a log2 fold change above 5 up to day 15 being required. CD4 or CD8 identity was assigned to each bulk clonotype according to whether the clonotype was present at higher abundance in the sequenced CD4 repertoire or the sequenced CD8 repertoire. The public reads were quality trimmed at Q25 with fastp and then assembled into clones with MiXCR by TCRdb, keeping productive beta chains. For every CDR3 protein sequence, its rows merge into one entry that carries the most common genes and DNA. What appears here as the V and J calls and clone size reflects TCRdb's work, not the paper's. The sample contains hundreds of thousands of distinct CDR3 sequences, 9% to 15% of them found a single time. Clones ranked in the top ten supply about 15% of the sample.

Including cysteine and phenylalanine, the CDR3 has 16 amino acids. Just the 48-base CDR3 DNA is kept, in frame starting at base 1. V and J lose 1 base and 0 bases, and a span of 11 bases separates them. CDR1 and CDR2, looked up from the germline V gene (reference sequence), are SGHKS and YYEKEE. Explained via the paper, the treatment or condition label denotes: live attenuated yellow fever vaccine strain. At each blood-draw timepoint, two biological replicates of bulk PBMCs were obtained. PBMCs were isolated from peripheral blood using a standard Ficoll-Paque protocol. TriZol was used to extract RNA from bulk PBMCs, CD4 and CD8 fractions, and dextramer-positive and dextramer-negative fractions.

The sample consisted of PBMCs, taken on the day of the yellow fever booster vaccination. Rearrangement joined TRBV5-5 to TRBJ1-3; no D segment can be confidently identified. The TCR comes from a man aged 30-40 years who received the YFV17D yellow fever vaccine. The CDR3 region reads CASSLLPKVSGNTIYF. The DNA sequence reads TGTGCCAGCAGCTTGCTACCGAAAGTCTCTGGAAACACCATATATTTT.